This T cell receptor (beta chain) was sequenced for a study of blood T cells in healthy people across ages. The V and J ends lost 4 bases and 4 bases respectively, with 14 bases between them. The CDR3 spans 15 residues. In germline, CDR1 is KGHSH, CDR2 LQKENI. The authors ran a second PCR of 7 to 11 cycles using a sample-barcoded 5' primer and a J-beta primer mix. TCRdb redid the calling of the 5' RACE reads with MiXCR, one entry per CDR3 protein. Of 1.5 million to 2 million distinct CDR3 sequences listed, 28% are singletons. On this clonotype itself: Its antigen is unidentified.

General study findings and limits: A roughly linear age-dependent decrease characterized TCR beta diversity per million T cells.

Every sample had a minimum of 6.5 million PBMCs isolated. V and J are TRBV18 and TRBJ2-1; D is unclear. This clonotype originated in a woman aged 25 to 45 in good health. The sequenced material came from blood. The CDR3 DNA follows: TGTGCCAGCTCACAACCGGTACAACCTTACAATGAGCAGTTCTTC. Translating gives CASSQPVQPYNEQFF.